Listed below are T cell receptor beta chains from one sample, sequenced in a study of shared clonotypes between healthy human individuals. The protocol was immunoSEQ multiplex PCR, while the TCRdb copy is restricted to in-frame clones and leaves out a portion. The table has 2 million to 2.5 million clones, about 92% seen once. The sequenced sample consisted of naive CD4+ T cells from PBMCs. The receptors were sampled from a man aged 18 to 35 in good health. Some clones in this sample may be carry-over from other donors' samples. The CDR3 runs from the conserved cysteine through the conserved F or W. A D gene is named only where the DNA matches it firmly. Clone size is stated in some rows and not others, as once, few, many or a class when expanded.

NA,TRBV29-1,NA,TRBJ1-1,CSGKYVNTEAFF,TGCAGCGGAAAGTATGTGAACACTGAAGCTTTCTTT
TRBD2,TRBV5-8,NA,TRBJ2-1,CASSASGSSYNEQFF,TGTGCCAGCAGCGCCAGCGGGAGCTCCTACAATGAGCAGTTCTTC
NA,TRBV13,few,TRBJ1-2,CASSSTGYGYTF,TGTGCCAGCAGCTCCACAGGTTATGGCTACACCTTC
NA,TRBV27,NA,TRBJ2-7,CASSLWIASEQYF,TGTGCCAGCAGTTTATGGATCGCGTCCGAGCAGTACTTC
NA,TRBV27,NA,TRBJ1-1,CASSSPPLTKNTEAFF,TGTGCCAGCAGTTCCCCCCCCTTAACAAAGAACACTGAAGCTTTCTTT
NA,TRBV6-5,NA,TRBJ1-4,CASSLKNREELFF,TGTGCCAGCAGTTTAAAGAACAGGGAGGAACTGTTTTTT
TRBD2,TRBV6-6,NA,TRBJ2-3,CASSNSGTTDTQYF,TGTGCCAGCAGCAACAGCGGGACTACAGATACGCAGTATTTT
TRBD2,TRBV4-1,NA,TRBJ2-3,CASSQGLAVSTDTQYF,TGCGCCAGCAGCCAAGGGCTAGCGGTTAGCACAGATACGCAGTATTTT
NA,TRBV10-3,NA,TRBJ1-2,CAISESVRQSYGYTF,TGTGCCATCAGTGAGTCAGTGAGGCAGTCTTATGGCTACACCTTC
TRBD1,TRBV28,NA,TRBJ2-1,CASSRRQGMNNEQFF,TGTGCCAGCAGCCGTAGACAGGGGATGAACAATGAGCAGTTCTTC
NA,TRBV18,once,TRBJ1-3,CASLGFSGNTIYF,TGTGCCAGTCTGGGATTCTCTGGAAACACCATATATTTT
NA,TRBV19,NA,TRBJ1-2,CASSIDGGAYGYTF,TGTGCCAGTAGTATAGATGGGGGTGCCTATGGCTACACCTTC
NA,TRBV7-2,NA,TRBJ2-3,CASSSPQGRAVLTDTQYF,TGTGCCAGCAGCTCTCCCCAGGGCAGGGCAGTACTAACAGATACGCAGTATTTT
NA,TRBV30,NA,TRBJ1-3,CAWTRGSSGNTIYF,TGTGCCTGGACTCGCGGGAGCTCTGGAAACACCATATATTTT
TRBD2,TRBV7-2,NA,TRBJ2-1,CASSIQRGAYNEQFF,TGTGCCAGCAGCATCCAGCGGGGGGCCTACAATGAGCAGTTCTTC
TRBD1,TRBV19,once,TRBJ1-5,CASSLLGQGAQPQHF,TGTGCCAGTAGTCTTCTGGGACAGGGGGCTCAGCCCCAGCATTTT
NA,TRBV4-2,NA,TRBJ2-2,CASSQDKVVTGELFF,TGTGCCAGCAGCCAAGATAAAGTAGTTACCGGGGAGCTGTTTTTT
NA,TRBV6-1,NA,TRBJ2-3,CASSEGSGWGDTQYF,TGTGCCAGCAGTGAAGGTTCCGGGTGGGGAGATACGCAGTATTTT
NA,TRBV19,NA,TRBJ2-5,CASSLSGGKETQYF,TGTGCCAGTAGTCTTTCGGGCGGGAAAGAGACCCAGTACTTC
NA,TRBV18,NA,TRBJ2-7,CASSPDSTYEQYF,TGTGCCAGCTCACCAGACAGCACCTACGAGCAGTACTTC
NA,TRBV2,NA,TRBJ1-6,CASSEMRGSPLHF,TGTGCCAGCAGTGAAATGCGCGGTTCACCCCTCCACTTT
NA,TRBV29-1,NA,TRBJ1-1,CSGEQGGGTEAFF,TGCAGCGGAGAACAGGGAGGAGGGACTGAAGCTTTCTTT